The source of this TCR beta chain is a study of cytomegalovirus exposure and HLA in healthy donors. CDR1 is MNHEY and CDR2 is SVGAGI in the germline V gene. The trim removed 0 bases at V and 6 bases at J, leaving 2 bases unmatched. The CDR3 spans 14 residues. This clone was recorded a few times. Its antigen is currently unknown. The same CDR3 is also encoded by other DNA sequences in this sample. Study-wide findings and caveats: Using the classifier, cytomegalovirus status was reportedly diagnosed with high specificity and sensitivity. The dataset shows that most TCR sequences were rare, while some public TCRs occurred in many donors.

Clones were read by immunoSEQ multiplex PCR, and TCRdb kept only the in-frame ones, dropping some. This table holds about 250,000 clones, roughly nine tenths found once. The sequenced sample was PBMCs. This chain uses TRBV6-5 with TRBJ1-5; TRBD1 agrees at 7 bases. The receptor was derived from a man between 18 and 35 years old in good health and CMV-seropositive. CDR3 sequence reads: CASSYSGGVQPQHF. The CDR3 DNA is TGTGCCAGCAGTTACTCAGGGGGCGTTCAGCCCCAGCATTTT.